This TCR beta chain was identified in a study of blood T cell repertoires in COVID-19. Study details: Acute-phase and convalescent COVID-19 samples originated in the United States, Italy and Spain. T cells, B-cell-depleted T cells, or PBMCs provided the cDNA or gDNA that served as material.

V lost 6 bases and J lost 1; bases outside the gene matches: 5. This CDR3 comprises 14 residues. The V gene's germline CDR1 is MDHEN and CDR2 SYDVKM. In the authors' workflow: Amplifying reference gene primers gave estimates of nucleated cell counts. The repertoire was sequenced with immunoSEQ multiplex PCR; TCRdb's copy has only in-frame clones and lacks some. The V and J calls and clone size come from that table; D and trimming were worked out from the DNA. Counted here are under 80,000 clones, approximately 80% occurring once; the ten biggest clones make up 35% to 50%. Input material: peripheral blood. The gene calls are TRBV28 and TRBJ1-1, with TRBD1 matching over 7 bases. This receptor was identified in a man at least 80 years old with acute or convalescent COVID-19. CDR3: CASSLTGPNTEAFF. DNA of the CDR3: TGTGCCAGCAGCCTGACAGGGCCGAACACTGAAGCTTTCTTT.